This T cell receptor (beta chain) is drawn from a study of cytomegalovirus exposure and HLA in healthy donors (dated 2017 in TCRdb). For the study in its entirety: According to an earlier analysis of around 600 of the donors, some 180 million T cells yielded some 120 million unique TCR beta sequences and about 300 Gb of sequence data. An early release covering about 600 HLA-typed donors comprised approximately 300 gigabases of sequencing data and tens of millions of unique TCR sequences. Of the approximately 400 genotyped donors, approximately 80% fell in the genetic ancestry cluster associated with self-reported Caucasian donors. The study aimed to test whether cataloging public T cell receptors could reveal signatures of past pathogen exposure. The study used immunosequencing to profile the T cell repertoires of 670 or so subjects and linked those repertoires to cytomegalovirus serostatus. Besides the first cohort of approximately 710 subjects, a separate validation cohort made up of 120 different subjects was used. High-throughput TCR immunosequencing, statistical association of individual TCRs with disease status, and machine learning were combined to predict cytomegalovirus infection status. To study patterns of TCR occurrence, a later analysis re-analyzed previously published TCR beta repertoires from 500 to 850 donors and added high-resolution HLA genotyping. Rather than drawing on any new phenotypic data, the later analysis identified candidate immune exposures from TCR beta sequences and the way those sequences occurred across donors. An earlier analysis of some 500 of the donors used high-throughput TCR beta sequencing to judge whether each TCR beta V gene segment behaved as functional or pseudogenic. Donor age, sex, ethnicity and CMV serostatus were collected together with the repertoire data. In a later genetic analysis, genome-wide SNP genotypes for about three fifths of the roughly 670 donors were used, and that subset was treated as a discovery cohort. All discovery cohort repertoires had been generated using a single sequencing platform. Both class I and class II loci were covered by HLA typing, at four-digit resolution. The number of donors typed differed by locus, with roughly 620-640 for A, B, C, DRB1 and DQB1, 522 for DQA1, approximately 580 for DPA1, and approximately 470 for DPB1. Roughly five DR-DQ haplotypes were treated as single units for association and clustering because of strong linkage in the cohort. Among 398 genotyped donors of the cohort, an average of approximately 220,000 unique TCR beta nucleotide sequences was sequenced per donor, of which approximately 19% were non-productive.

According to the germline V gene, CDR1 reads SGHRS and CDR2 reads YFSETQ. Unmatched junction bases come to 7, with V trimmed by 4 bases and J by 0 bases. The CDR3, from cysteine to phenylalanine, totals 17 residues. Kept here is only the CDR3 DNA, which spans 51 bases and is read in frame from base 1. In total, roughly 670 healthy bone marrow donors made up the cohort. All cohort members were sampled while nominally healthy, although unrecorded immune exposures were likely present. The donor tested CMV seronegative, placing the donor among the 352 seronegative members of the cohort. A peripheral blood sample was collected from each donor, and TCR beta sequencing was performed on peripheral blood mononuclear cells. Genomic DNA extraction from the blood cell samples was performed with the Qiagen DNeasy Blood Extraction Kit. Library preparation used the immunoSEQ multiplex PCR assay. For the multiplex PCR, a mixture combining 60 forward primers for TCR Vbeta segments and 13 reverse primers for TCR Jbeta segments was used. The CDR3 region of rearranged TCR beta genes was amplified from genomic DNA with a multiplex PCR assay. The Illumina HiSeq System was used to sequence the amplified TCR beta libraries as 87-base-pair reads. Per the authors' processing: In a later analysis, about 80 million unique TCR beta chains were counted across the roughly 670 repertoires, and approximately 9.9 million of these chains were shared by at least two donors. Raw reads were error-corrected and collapsed into unique sequences with a nearest-neighbor algorithm that merged closely related sequences to remove PCR and sequencing errors. Alignment of CDR3 sequences to IMGT reference sequences was used to assign V, D and J gene segments. For a sequence to be retained, at least a six-nucleotide match to both a V gene segment and a J gene segment was required. A rearrangement was called productive if the CDR3 had no stop codons and remained in frame with V and J, and every other rearrangement was called non-productive. CDR3 was defined according to IMGT convention as the region running from the second conserved V-encoded cysteine to the conserved J-encoded phenylalanine. Sequences without an unambiguous match to a single V gene segment were excluded from the earlier analysis of 450 to 750 of the donors. In an earlier analysis of 587 of the donors, V segments were called functional above 56.7% productive rearrangements and were called segregating when the between-donor standard deviation exceeded 5%. A statistical classification framework was developed to diagnose cytomegalovirus status using the catalog of TCR beta chain sequences. A later analysis assigned V and J genes by comparing TCR nucleotide sequences with IMGT/GENE-DB human TR gene sequences. The TCRdist pipeline was used in a later analysis to assign CDR3 sequences and most-parsimonious VDJ recombination scenarios. In a later analysis, every TCR beta chain was defined by the combination of its CDR3 amino acid sequence and its V-gene family, and reads without a unique V-gene family were dropped. As a way to deal with suspected cross-contamination and a sequencing artifact, a later analysis dropped hundreds of nucleotide sequences that were highly shared and had low generation probability. For each public chain, a later analysis derived a clonal expansion index from normalized ranks of inferred template counts within each repertoire. In a later analysis, generation probabilities were computed using a VDJ recombination model fitted to out-of-frame rearrangements, and the results were checked against IGoR. In a later analysis, TCR-TCR, TCR-HLA and TCR-CMV co-occurrence was scored with hypergeometric tests, and a repertoire-size bias correction was applied to TCR pairs. To estimate false discovery rates, a later analysis permuted the HLA or CMV assignments 20 times. A later analysis grouped co-occurring TCRs with DBSCAN, adding TCRdist sequence similarity when clustering within HLA-allele-positive subsets. Repertoires with fewer than 30,000 or more than 120,000 public chains, plus five repertoires with anomalous nucleotide sharing, were excluded from co-occurrence clustering. TCRdb provides this immuneACCESS table in a form limited to in-frame rearrangements. Some clones are lacking; in checked studies, under half of them reflect an unresolved V gene, and why the rest are absent is not known. V and J calls and clone size come straight from that table; D and trimming were deduced from the DNA. Counted in this sample were about 93,000 clones; around 76% of them appeared once. Around 0.63% of the sample rests with the top ten.

Findings and caveats that apply to the study as a whole: An association between a missense DCLRE1C variant and V-gene and J-gene trimming of TCR beta chains was found in a later genetic analysis and replicated in an independent cohort. In this cohort, only TCR beta chains were sequenced, and detectable features were limited by the absence of alpha or paired-chain data. A total of around 150 TCR beta chains were listed by the study as associated with cytomegalovirus. Immune exposure information for the cohort was limited to CMV serostatus. In a later analysis, TCR association rates were found to vary across HLA loci, with the most associated TCRs seen for DRB1 alleles and the fewest for HLA-C alleles. A further reported finding was that TCR beta sequences accurately predicted the HLA-A and HLA-B alleles for most subjects in the first cohort. Some IMGT-functional V segments, including TRBV6-2 and TRBV6-3, could not be told apart with the 87-base-pair reads, so those segments were excluded. A later genetic analysis reported fewer N-insertions in productive TCRs among donors in an Asian-associated ancestry cluster than the roughly 700-donor mean. Because HLA typing was unavailable for some donors at each locus, only the typed subset was used in association tests. In a later analysis, several top co-occurrence clusters were reported to appear linked to parvovirus B19, influenza, CMV and Epstein-Barr virus. In a later analysis, HLA-associated TCR beta chains were found to be more clonally expanded and to have lower generation probabilities than equally common non-associated chains. In a later analysis, over 15,000 TCR beta sequences were associated with specific HLA alleles at a false discovery rate of 0.05. While some public TCRs were present in many individuals, most TCR sequences turned up only very rarely across donors. In a later analysis, most CMV-associated TCR beta chains were found to appear HLA-restricted, with HLA associations seemingly driven largely by CMV exposure. Presence/absence analyses assumed roughly uniform sequencing depth across donors, an assumption that may not hold. Cytomegalovirus status was reported to be diagnosed by the classifier with high specificity and sensitivity in both the original and validation cohorts. A few of the identified cytomegalovirus-associated TCR beta chains were confirmed in vitro to be specific for cytomegalovirus antigens. Assigning TCR associations to individual alleles was difficult when HLA alleles, especially DR and DQ, strongly co-occurred. Because counts were too low, some 17 rarely observed V segments, including chromosome 9 orphons, were excluded from the earlier analysis of roughly 580 of the donors. Correlated functional status among segregating V segments might reflect linkage disequilibrium, but an unknown experimental factor could not be ruled out. According to the authors, the approach could potentially be generalized to other disease states and immunological phenotypes. In an earlier analysis of approximately 600 of the donors, most TCR beta V segments were observed in productive rearrangements about 90% or about 30% of the time, broadly matching IMGT annotations. A cluster of highly shared sequence variants was judged likely to be a technical artifact of the sequencing pipeline.

This clone was recorded once. Its target antigen remains unknown. No much larger clonotype is one base removed from it; base qualities were not supplied. This receptor was obtained from a man under 40 in good health and CMV-seronegative. Material: PBMCs. This sequence uses TRBV5-1 and TRBJ1-4, and TRBD1 matches 9 of the central bases. The CDR3: CASSTGQGSPTNEKLFF. The nucleotides read TGCGCCAGCAGCACGGGACAGGGCAGCCCAACTAATGAAAAACTGTTTTTT.